This T cell receptor (beta chain) came from a study of shared clonotypes between healthy human individuals. Findings of the study overall: Several donors showed sharing of approximately 5% of naive CD4 clonotypes.

As for this clone: Its antigen is not identified.

Each subset's genomic DNA was split evenly across several immunoSEQ plates. As handled by the study authors: As immunoSEQ supplied junction-only sequences (without quality scores), filtering differed. Libraries were prepared by immunoSEQ multiplex PCR; TCRdb keeps only in-frame clonotypes and omits some of them. Clonal size and the V and J genes are those of that table, whereas D and trimming came from the DNA. The sample lists under 2,000,000 clones; about 95% were seen once. Naive CD8 cells were CD45RO-negative, positively selected for CCR7, excluding terminally differentiated effector memory CD45RA+ cells. Donors, healthy HIV-negative adults, lacked recent acute infections or vaccinations. The source material was naive CD8+ T cells sorted from blood. The clonotype originates from a man aged 18 to 35 in good health.

The CDR3 is CASSQVWGLSSGNTIYF. The CDR3 DNA sequence: TGCGCCAGCAGCCAAGTCTGGGGCCTGAGCTCTGGAAACACCATATATTTT. The chain has TRBV4-1 and TRBJ1-3; TRBD1 is a possible D gene (5 bases). This CDR3 is built from 17 residues. Germline assignment: CDR1 MGHRA and CDR2 YSYEKL. Trimming left V 1 base short and J 0 bases short, with 13 bases between.